Here is one T cell receptor (beta chain) with its context. Its binding antigen is unknown. The input lacks base qualities; no much larger clone sits a single base away. CD8 naive samples were obtained by positive selection for CCR7 among CD45RO-negative cells, yielding a CD45RA+CCR7+ population from which TemRA cells were excluded. The donors were healthy, HIV-negative adults who had no recently reported acute infections or vaccinations. All donors were Caucasian adults living in Nashville, Tennessee, USA. After blood collection by leukapheresis, PBMCs were isolated using Ficoll-Histopaque density gradient centrifugation and then cryopreserved in the vapor phase of liquid nitrogen. Analytical flow cytometry was used to check the purity and quantity of every magnetically sorted T cell population. Genomic DNA was isolated from each sorted fraction and quantified by UV absorbance on a Nanodrop 2000c.

These data come from a study of shared clonotypes between healthy human individuals (dated by TCRdb to 2018 to 2021). Regarding the study in general: The cohort included a few men and two women between 18 and 49 years of age. Each donor's leukapheresis produced roughly between roughly 0.85 and 9.5 billion PBMCs. Different laboratories and diverse techniques were used to prepare libraries and sequence TCR repertoires, to increase sequencing depth and limit assay-specific biases. Blood TCR repertoires of about 5 healthy adults were deeply sequenced to estimate repertoire size and the extent of clonotype sharing between individuals. Per donor, three plates each were used for CD4 naive and CD4 memory, two for CD8 naive, and one for CD8 memory. General findings and caveats noted by the study authors: Incomplete sequencing was indicated by rarefaction of sorted-subset datasets, despite the large sequencing depth. Naive subsets generally had larger estimated clonotype richness than memory subsets. The small number of donors limited the genetic and exposure-history diversity represented. Sampling was limited to blood, and TCR repertoires in tissue likely differ from TCR repertoires in blood. Clonotypes shared by all four sorted-subset donors showed higher generation probabilities than non-shared clonotypes. Sharing across a few donors was observed for about 4.8% of naive CD4, less than 4% of naive CD8, 2% to 2.5% of memory CD4, and about 0.38% of memory CD8 clonotypes. Pairwise subsampling indicated that sequencing depth was expected to affect the degree of clonotype sharing among donors.

Using the deep immunoSEQ assay, multiplex PCR amplified TCR CDR3 regions from genomic DNA. Extracted genomic DNA from each cell subset was spread evenly across all wells of several immunoSEQ 96-well plates, with each plate serving as a replicate. For sorted subsets, roughly 200 ng genomic DNA, equal to 25,000 to 35,000 T cell genomes, was loaded into each replicate PCR. The purified libraries were quantified using a Qubit 3.0 fluorometer, sized with a Bioanalyzer 2100, and then quantified again using the KAPA Library Quantification kit. Every immunoSEQ 96-well plate was sequenced on a separate single-read 150-cycle Illumina NextSeq 550 flow cell. Per the original workflow: Because only junctional sequences without quality scores were contained in the immunoSEQ output, filtering matching that applied to full-length reads could not be performed. To assign V/J genes and CDR3, sequences were annotated against IMGT germline references using PyIR, a Python wrapper for IgBLAST v1.9. Reads with weak V/J assignments (E-value above 1e-6), missing CDR3, stop codons, out-of-frame junctions, or ambiguous translated residues were removed. A V3J clonotype was defined by an identical inferred V gene, J gene, and CDR3 amino acid sequence. The percentage overlap between two repertoires was calculated by dividing the number of shared unique clonotypes by the size of the smaller repertoire. Repertoire richness was assessed with RTK rarefaction, the Chao1 estimator, and Recon v2.1 estimates of unobserved clonotypes. OLGA was used to compute generation probabilities for all TCRbeta clonotypes that the gDNA method yielded from a handful of donors. The immuneACCESS repertoire file appears here via TCRdb, limited to in-frame rearrangements. These files lack a portion of the clones; in checked studies, under half of the deficit traces to unresolved V genes, and the cause of the others is not known. Clone size and the V and J calls come from that table; the DNA yielded D and trimming. This sample gives over 2,000,000 clones in total; 90% to 95% of them show up just once. The ten most abundant clones make up less than 2% of the sample.

CDR1 and CDR2, looked up from the germline V gene (reference sequence), are SGHNT and YYREEE. V is cut back by 3 bases and J by 1 base, with 16 bases in the junction unmatched. The CDR3 starts with the cysteine, ends with the phenylalanine, and has 19 residues. The sequence is cut down to CDR3 DNA, 57 bases in frame from base 1. This sequence uses TRBV5-4 and TRBJ2-1; 7 middle bases align to TRBD2. Sequenced input: naive CD8+ T cells from PBMCs. This sample's cell subset or site label indicates: CD45RA+CCR7+. This receptor was identified in a man younger than 35 in good health. Some clones in this sample may be carry-over from other donors' samples. The DNA sequence follows: TGTGCCAGCAGCTCCGAAACTAGCGCCTTGCCGGGGTCCTACAATGAGCAGTTCTTC. Translated, it gives CASSSETSALPGSYNEQFF.